A selection of T cell receptor beta chains follows, all from one sample in a study of shared clonotypes between healthy human individuals. Profiled with immunoSEQ multiplex PCR; TCRdb holds only in-frame clones, not every one. Here the sample spans over 850,000 clones, about 84% being singletons. Sequenced material: memory CD4+ T cells from PBMCs. The receptors originated from a young man in good health. Some clones in this sample may be carry-over from other donors' samples. Both conserved end residues are trimmed from each CDR3.

j_call v_call cdr3_aa
TRBJ1-2 TRBV19 ASSIGRGNYGYT
TRBJ2-7 TRBV7-2 ASRGGNYEQY
TRBJ2-7 TRBV11-2 ASSPTGGRVGYEQY
TRBJ2-3 TRBV29-1 SVSATRGTDTQY
TRBJ2-5 TRBV18 ASSPSAGGQETQY
TRBJ2-5 TRBV6-1 ASSFSRQGRETQY
TRBJ1-5 TRBV21-1 ASSKEGDSPQH
TRBJ2-5 TRBV15 ATSRDLSAIQETQY
TRBJ2-7 TRBV18 ASSPPQQGTYEQY
TRBJ2-5 TRBV5-6 ASSPLGGRVKTQY
TRBJ2-3 TRBV9 ASSVDGQAGPDTQY
TRBJ2-7 TRBV10-3 ATGQGPYEQY
TRBJ2-4 TRBV5-4 ASSIGGSKNIQY
TRBJ1-2 TRBV7-9 ASRIPGQGSYGYT